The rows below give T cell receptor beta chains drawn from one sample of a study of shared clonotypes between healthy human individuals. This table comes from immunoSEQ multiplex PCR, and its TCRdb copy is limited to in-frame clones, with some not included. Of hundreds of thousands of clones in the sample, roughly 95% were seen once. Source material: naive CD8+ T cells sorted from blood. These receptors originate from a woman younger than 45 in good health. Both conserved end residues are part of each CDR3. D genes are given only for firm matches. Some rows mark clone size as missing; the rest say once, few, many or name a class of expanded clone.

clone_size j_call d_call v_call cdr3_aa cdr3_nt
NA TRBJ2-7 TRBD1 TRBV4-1 CASSQGPRGHSISYEQYF TGCGCCAGCAGCCAAGGGCCGAGGGGGCACAGCATCTCCTACGAGCAGTACTTC
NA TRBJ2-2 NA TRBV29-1 CSVGGTTGELFF TGCAGCGTTGGCGGAACCACCGGGGAGCTGTTTTTT
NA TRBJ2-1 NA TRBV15 CATSIFRGATTVNEQFF TGTGCCACCAGCATCTTCCGTGGAGCAACGACCGTGAATGAGCAGTTCTTC
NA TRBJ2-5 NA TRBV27 CASSLSIQRETQYF TGTGCCAGCAGTTTATCGATTCAGAGAGAGACCCAGTACTTC
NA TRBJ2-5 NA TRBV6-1 CASSEIPLNEWDQETQYF TGTGCCAGCAGTGAAATTCCTCTCAATGAGTGGGACCAAGAGACCCAGTACTTC
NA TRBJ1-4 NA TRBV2 CASSLQANEKLFF TGTGCCAGCAGTCTCCAGGCTAATGAAAAACTGTTTTTT
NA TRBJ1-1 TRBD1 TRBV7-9 CASGDRDREPVGAFF TGTGCCAGCGGAGACCGGGACAGAGAGCCGGTGGGAGCTTTCTTT
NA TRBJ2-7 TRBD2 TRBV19 CASSTGLAGSYEQYF TGTGCCAGTAGTACCGGACTAGCGGGCTCTTACGAGCAGTACTTC
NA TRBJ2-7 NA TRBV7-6 CASSLGPREQYF TGTGCCAGCAGCTTAGGGCCCAGGGAGCAGTACTTC
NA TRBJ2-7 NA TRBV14 CASSQAFTAYEQYF TGTGCCAGCAGCCAAGCCTTCACCGCGTACGAGCAGTACTTC
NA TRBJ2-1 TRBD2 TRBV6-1 CASSDNLAGVSYNEQFF TGTGCCAGCAGTGATAATCTAGCGGGAGTCTCCTACAATGAGCAGTTCTTC
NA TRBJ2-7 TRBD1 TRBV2 CASSEFRGQAYEQYF TGTGCCAGCAGTGAATTTCGAGGACAGGCCTACGAGCAGTACTTC
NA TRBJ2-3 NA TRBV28 CASSENSDTQYF TGTGCCAGCAGTGAAAATTCAGATACGCAGTATTTT
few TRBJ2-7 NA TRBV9 CASSRGGGSPYEQYF TGTGCCAGCAGCAGAGGGGGGGGGTCCCCCTACGAGCAGTACTTC
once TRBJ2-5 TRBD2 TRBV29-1 CSVEDLSSGKYTETQYF TGCAGCGTTGAAGATCTATCTAGCGGGAAGTATACAGAGACCCAGTACTTC
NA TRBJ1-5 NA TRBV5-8 CASSLGGGNQPQHF TGTGCCAGCAGCTTGGGGGGCGGCAATCAGCCCCAGCATTTT
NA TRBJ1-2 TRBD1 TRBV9 CASSAHRGIGYGYTF TGTGCCAGCAGCGCCCACAGGGGGATTGGGTATGGCTACACCTTC
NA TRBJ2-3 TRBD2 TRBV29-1 CSLPGSGRYDTQYF TGCAGCCTCCCCGGTAGCGGGAGGTATGATACGCAGTATTTT
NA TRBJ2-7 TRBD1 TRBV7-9 CASSLGDRTLYEQYF TGTGCCAGCAGCTTAGGGGACAGAACTCTTTACGAGCAGTACTTC
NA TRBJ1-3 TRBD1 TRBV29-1 CSVGTGISGNTIYF TGCAGCGTTGGGACAGGAATCTCTGGAAACACCATATATTTT
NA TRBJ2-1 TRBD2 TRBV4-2 CASSQLQLAGGLYNEQFF TGTGCCAGCAGCCAACTCCAACTAGCGGGAGGTCTCTACAATGAGCAGTTCTTC
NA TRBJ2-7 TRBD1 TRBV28 CASRTGSYEQYF TGTGCCAGCCGGACAGGCTCCTACGAGCAGTACTTC
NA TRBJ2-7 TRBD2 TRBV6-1 CASSELGLAGEPEQYF TGTGCCAGCAGTGAATTGGGGCTAGCGGGAGAACCCGAGCAGTACTTC
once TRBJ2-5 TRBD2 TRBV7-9 CASILEGLAGGPRETQYF TGTGCCAGCATCCTCGAGGGACTAGCGGGAGGGCCCCGAGAGACCCAGTACTTC
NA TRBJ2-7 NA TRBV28 CASSPQVDSSYEQYF TGTGCCAGCAGCCCACAGGTAGACAGCTCCTACGAGCAGTACTTC
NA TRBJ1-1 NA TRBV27 CASSLTENTEAFF TGTGCCAGCAGTTTAACGGAGAACACTGAAGCTTTCTTT
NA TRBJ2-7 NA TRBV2 CASSEGGTPTYEQYF TGTGCCAGCAGTGAAGGCGGGACACCTACCTACGAGCAGTACTTC
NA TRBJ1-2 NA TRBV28 CASSLNSPAGYTF TGTGCCAGCAGTTTGAATAGCCCCGCGGGCTACACCTTC
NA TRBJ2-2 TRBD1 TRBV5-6 CASVDRGNTGELFF TGTGCCAGCGTGGACAGGGGGAACACCGGGGAGCTGTTTTTT
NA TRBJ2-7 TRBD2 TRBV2 CASSDQAGTRSYEQYF TGTGCCAGCAGTGACCAAGCCGGGACTAGATCTTACGAGCAGTACTTC
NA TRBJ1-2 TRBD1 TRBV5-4 CASSPGTGRQGVIYGYTF TGTGCCAGCAGCCCCGGGACGGGGCGGCAGGGGGTGATCTATGGCTACACCTTC
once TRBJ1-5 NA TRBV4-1 CASSKVGERQPQHF TGCGCCAGCAGCAAAGTAGGGGAAAGACAGCCCCAGCATTTT
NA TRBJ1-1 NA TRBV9 CASSVMNTQNTEAFF TGTGCCAGCAGCGTAATGAACACGCAGAACACTGAAGCTTTCTTT
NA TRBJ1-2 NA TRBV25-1 CASSAGAGYGYTF TGTGCCAGCAGTGCGGGGGCGGGCTATGGCTACACCTTC
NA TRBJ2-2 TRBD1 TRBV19 CASRGQGNTGELFF TGTGCCAGTAGAGGACAGGGGAACACCGGGGAGCTGTTTTTT
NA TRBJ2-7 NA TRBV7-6 CASGFNVYEQYF TGTGCCAGCGGCTTCAATGTTTACGAGCAGTACTTC
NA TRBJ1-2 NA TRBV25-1 CASRGRSAANYGYTF TGTGCCAGCAGAGGCAGGTCCGCTGCTAACTATGGCTACACCTTC
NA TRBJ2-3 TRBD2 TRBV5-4 CASSLASGRVDTQYF TGTGCCAGCAGCTTGGCTAGCGGGAGGGTTGATACGCAGTATTTT
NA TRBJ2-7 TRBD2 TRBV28 CASGLAGSILEQYF TGTGCCAGCGGGTTAGCGGGATCTATTCTCGAGCAGTACTTC
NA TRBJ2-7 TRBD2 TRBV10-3 CAISDVAREGLGDEQYF TGTGCCATCAGCGACGTAGCGAGGGAGGGCCTTGGGGACGAGCAGTACTTC
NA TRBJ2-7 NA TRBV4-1 CASSLTDTYEQYF TGCGCCAGCAGCCTGACGGACACCTACGAGCAGTACTTC
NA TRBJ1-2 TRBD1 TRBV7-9 CASSLGTGPNYGYTF TGTGCCAGCAGCTTAGGGACAGGACCTAACTATGGCTACACCTTC
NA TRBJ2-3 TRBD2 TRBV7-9 CASSQGLAGATDTQYF TGTGCCAGCAGCCAAGGGCTAGCGGGCGCCACAGATACGCAGTATTTT
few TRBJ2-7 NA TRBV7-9 CASSLTGSLGEQYF TGTGCCAGCAGCTTAACCGGGAGCCTTGGCGAGCAGTACTTC
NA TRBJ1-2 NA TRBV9 CASSGGYARARSDGYTF TGTGCCAGCAGCGGAGGGTACGCGCGGGCCCGCAGTGATGGCTACACCTTC